This is a list of T cell receptor beta chains from one sample in a study of persistence of HIV-infected CD4 T cells. No antigens are known for them. Assay: immunoSEQ multiplex PCR; the TCRdb copy retains only in-frame clones and omits some. Of about 33,000 clones in the sample, 82% were seen once. The specimen was CD4+ T cells sorted from PBMCs after roughly 18-hour stimulation, collected from a patient who received antiretroviral therapy. These receptors came from an adult woman with HIV who was CMV-seropositive. The CDR3 runs from the conserved cysteine through the conserved F or W. The D gene is left open where the match is weak. Not all rows give a size; the values are once, few, many and, for expanded clones, a class.

TRBD1	TRBJ1-3	16	TRBV11-3	NA	CASSLGDRAGGNTIYF	TGTGCCAGCAGCTTAGGAGACAGGGCTGGAGGAAACACCATATATTTT
NA	TRBJ1-1	14	TRBV27	NA	CASRILGQGTEAFF	TGTGCCAGCAGGATCCTGGGGCAGGGCACTGAAGCTTTCTTT
NA	TRBJ1-4	14	TRBV5-1	NA	CASSMTGNNEKLFF	TGCGCCAGCAGTATGACAGGCAATAATGAAAAACTGTTTTTT
NA	TRBJ1-2	14	TRBV5-1	few	CASSLPGGNYGYTF	TGCGCCAGCAGCTTGCCCGGGGGAAACTATGGCTACACCTTC
TRBD2	TRBJ2-1	16	TRBV18	NA	CASSPGGTSGSSEQFF	TGTGCCAGCTCACCGGGTGGGACTAGCGGGAGCTCTGAGCAGTTCTTC
NA	TRBJ2-3	13	TRBV12-5	NA	CASLVWGTDTQYF	TGTGCTAGTTTAGTATGGGGGACAGATACGCAGTATTTT
NA	TRBJ1-6	15	TRBV6-2/TRBV6-3	NA	CASSYLGGLSSPLHF	TGTGCCAGCAGTTATCTGGGCGGTTTGAGTTCACCCCTCCACTTT
NA	TRBJ1-1	14	TRBV5-1	NA	CASSRTEVNTEAFF	TGCGCCAGCAGCCGGACAGAGGTGAACACTGAAGCTTTCTTT
NA	TRBJ1-1	15	TRBV5-1	NA	CATRPGGAPYTEAFF	TGCGCCACGAGACCCGGGGGAGCCCCGTACACTGAAGCTTTCTTT
TRBD2	TRBJ2-3	14	TRBV18	NA	CASSPPAGEDTQYF	TGTGCCAGCTCACCACCAGCGGGAGAAGATACGCAGTATTTT
NA	TRBJ1-2	14	TRBV4-3	NA	CASSQDLHSYGYTF	TGCGCCAGCAGCCAAGATTTGCATAGCTATGGCTACACCTTC
NA	TRBJ1-5	15	TRBV19	NA	CASSRGPVVNQPQHF	TGTGCCAGTAGTAGAGGTCCAGTAGTCAATCAGCCCCAGCATTTT
NA	TRBJ1-3	14	TRBV11-3	NA	CASSLGVLGDTIYF	TGTGCCAGCAGCTTAGGAGTTCTGGGAGACACCATATATTTT
NA	TRBJ2-1	14	TRBV19	NA	CASSHKAWGDEQFF	TGTGCCAGCTCCCATAAGGCTTGGGGTGATGAGCAGTTCTTC
TRBD1	TRBJ1-2	15	TRBV25-1	NA	CASSFRGQGFGGYTF	TGTGCCAGCAGTTTCCGGGGACAGGGGTTTGGAGGCTACACCTTC
NA	TRBJ1-1	15	TRBV18	NA	CASSPTGRGDTEAFF	TGTGCCAGCTCACCTACAGGGAGAGGGGACACTGAAGCTTTCTTT
TRBD2	TRBJ2-5	11	TRBV7-3	few	CASSAGGTQYF	TGTGCCAGCAGCGCGGGGGGGACCCAGTACTTC
NA	TRBJ1-3	17	TRBV5-5	NA	CASSLFGRGSSGNTIYF	TGTGCCAGCAGCTTGTTTGGTAGGGGATCCTCTGGAAACACCATATATTTT
NA	TRBJ2-4	13	TRBV6-5	NA	CASSDIQEGIQYF	TGTGCCAGCAGCGACATACAGGAGGGCATTCAGTACTTC
NA	TRBJ2-2	14	TRBV5-1	NA	CASSTATGTGELFF	TGCGCCAGCAGCACCGCTACAGGGACCGGGGAGCTGTTTTTT
TRBD2	TRBJ2-3	13	TRBV19	NA	CASSSGRTDTQYF	TGTGCCAGTAGTAGCGGGAGAACAGATACGCAGTATTTT
NA	TRBJ2-4	17	TRBV7-2	NA	CASSLVGTPRAKNIQYF	TGTGCCAGCAGCTTAGTAGGGACCCCCAGGGCCAAAAACATTCAGTACTTC
TRBD1	TRBJ2-6	16	TRBV9	NA	CASSAGTGSGANVLTF	TGTGCCAGCAGCGCCGGGACAGGCTCTGGGGCCAACGTCCTGACTTTC
TRBD1	TRBJ1-1	15	TRBV19	NA	CASSMQGAQDTEAFF	TGTGCCAGTAGTATGCAGGGGGCGCAGGACACTGAAGCTTTCTTT
NA	TRBJ1-5	15	TRBV19	few	CASSFVTGDGQPQHF	TGTGCCAGTAGTTTCGTAACAGGCGACGGTCAGCCCCAGCATTTT
NA	TRBJ1-1	13	TRBV6-5	once	CASTFTDDTEAFF	TGTGCCAGCACGTTCACTGACGACACTGAAGCTTTCTTT
NA	TRBJ2-5	12	TRBV29-1	NA	CSVRTGQETQYF	TGCAGCGTTAGAACAGGTCAAGAGACCCAGTACTTC
NA	TRBJ2-1	17	TRBV28	NA	CASRRPPLEYVRNEQFF	TGTGCCAGCAGGCGTCCACCACTCGAATACGTTAGGAATGAGCAGTTCTTC
NA	TRBJ1-1	16	TRBV25-1	NA	CASSDRWGGAKEKAFF	TGTGCCAGCAGTGACCGTTGGGGGGGCGCTAAGGAAAAAGCTTTCTTT
TRBD1	TRBJ1-1	17	TRBV5-1	NA	CASSLALQGPKNTEAFF	TGCGCCAGCAGCTTGGCCTTACAGGGGCCGAAGAACACTGAAGCTTTCTTT
NA	TRBJ1-6	14	TRBV30	NA	CASIQGRSDSPLHF	TGTGCCTCAATACAGGGAAGGTCCGATTCACCCCTCCACTTT
NA	TRBJ1-2	13	TRBV2	NA	CASKGALNYGYTF	TGTGCCAGCAAAGGAGCCTTGAACTATGGCTACACCTTC